This TCR beta chain originates from a study of radiotherapy plus CTLA-4 blockade in lung cancer. Germline loops: CDR1 MGHDK, CDR2 SYGVNS. The CDR3 has 15 residues. The V and J ends lost 2 bases and 1 base, in that order; junction bases with no gene match: 2. Data came from immunoSEQ multiplex PCR; TCRdb stores just in-frame clones and leaves some out. The table includes around 63,000 clones, around 77% detected once. This sequence was found in a human donor with non-small cell lung cancer whose response to radiotherapy plus ipilimumab could not be evaluated. Some clones in this sample may be carry-over from other donors' samples. The chain uses TRBV25-1 and TRBJ2-5; 9 bases match TRBD1. The input for sequencing was peripheral blood, taken from a patient treated with radiotherapy plus ipilimumab. This CDR3 reads CASSEGTGPQETQYF. In DNA form, the CDR3 reads TGTGCCAGCAGTGAAGGGACAGGGCCCCAAGAGACCCAGTACTTC.